This T cell receptor beta chain was profiled in a study of early T cells in non-severe SARS-CoV-2 infection. The wider study: The authors sequenced bulk RNA from unsorted whole blood, leaving chains unpaired.

Unique molecular identifiers were attached to individual cDNA molecules. TCRdb re-analysed the 5' RACE reads in MiXCR, keeping a single row per CDR3 protein. The sample has tens of thousands of distinct CDR3 sequences, approximately 5.3% seen once. Losses at the gene ends were 5 bases for V and 0 bases for J; bases not matched to a gene: 6. Germline values: CDR1 SGHVS, CDR2 FNYEAQ. CDR3 length: 15 amino acids. As regards this clonotype: Its antigen is as yet unknown.

Broader study findings: The VDJdb matching leaned toward anti-spike CD8 responses and overlooked private and CD4 specificities.

V is TRBV7-6 and J is TRBJ2-7; 8 nucleotides line up with TRBD1. This TCR came from an adult who was a healthcare worker with PCR-confirmed SARS-CoV-2 infection or an uninfected control (not recorded which). The sequencing sample was made of whole blood. The CDR3 protein is CASSPNRGSSYEQYF. CDR3 DNA sequence: TGTGCCAGCAGCCCCAACAGGGGGAGCTCCTACGAGCAGTACTTC.